The 27 T cell receptor beta chains given below trace back to one sample, sequenced in a study of blood T cell repertoires in COVID-19. This table comes from immunoSEQ multiplex PCR, and its TCRdb copy is limited to in-frame clones, with some not included. The sample lists 200,000 to 250,000 clones, less than 85% occurring once. Sequenced material: peripheral blood. Receptors were obtained from an elderly woman with acute or convalescent COVID-19.

The rearrangement joins TRBV19 to TRBJ1-3, with D tentatively TRBD1 (5 bases). The CDR3 runs to 16 residues. CDR1 is LNHDA, CDR2 SQIVND, per germline (reference sequence). V was clipped by 6 bases and J by 4 bases, with 19 bases between them. CDR3 coding DNA: TGTGCCAGTAGAGCAACCAGGGACTTGACAGGAAACACCATATATTTT. It specifies CASRATRDLTGNTIYF.

The J gene is TRBJ1-3, the V gene TRBV20-1; 7 bases are shared with TRBD1. Germline V gives CDR1 DFQATT, CDR2 SNEGSKA (reference sequence). CDR3 length: 18 residues. V lost 3 bases and J lost 1; bases outside the gene matches: 15. The CDR3 nucleotides read TGCAGTGCTAGTCTCTGGGCAGGGGGGATCGGTTCTGGAAACACCATATATTTT. It specifies CSASLWAGGIGSGNTIYF.

The chain uses TRBV19 and TRBJ1-1; 8 nucleotides agree with TRBD1. Germline assignment: CDR1 LNHDA and CDR2 SQIVND (reference sequence). This CDR3 contains 17 residues. With V trimmed by 3 bases and J by 5 bases, 14 bases remained unmatched. The CDR3 DNA sequence: TGTGCCAGTAGTATTGGGCGGAACGCAGGGGGCGTGACTGAAGCTTTCTTT. Translating it yields CASSIGRNAGGVTEAFF.

The gene calls are TRBV7-9 and TRBJ1-1; 9 bases align to TRBD1. V gave up 5 bases and J gave up 4 bases; unmatched junction bases: 8. The CDR3 has 15 residues. CDR1 is SEHNR and CDR2 is FQNEAQ in the germline V gene (reference sequence). CDR3 nucleotides: TGTGCCAGCAGCAAACAGGGGGCGCGACTCACTGAAGCTTTCTTT. This codes for CASSKQGARLTEAFF.

J is TRBJ1-3 and V is TRBV25-1; D is unresolved. The CDR3 is 17 amino acids. Trimming took off 2 bases at V and 0 bases at J, with 14 bases between the two ends. Germline values: CDR1 MGHDK, CDR2 SYGVNS. The CDR3 nucleotides are TGTGCCAGCAGTGAAAGACGAGTGGGCTTCTCTGGAAACACCATATATTTT. The encoded protein is CASSERRVGFSGNTIYF.

The chain links TRBV11-3 to TRBJ2-7; D remains ambiguous. The CDR3 runs to 15 residues. Germline CDR1 SGHNT, CDR2 YENEEA. V was cut by 0 bases and J by 1 base, with 10 bases left in between. CDR3: CASSLDAGRSYEQYF. The CDR3 DNA reads as TGTGCCAGCAGCTTAGATGCTGGCCGTTCCTACGAGCAGTACTTC.

This clone was seen a single time. This chain uses TRBV11-2 with TRBJ1-6; TRBD1 might be the D (6 bases). V dropped 3 bases and J dropped 5 bases, with 8 bases sitting between them. Germline values: CDR1 SGHAT, CDR2 FQNNGV. The CDR3 runs to 14 residues. The CDR3, as DNA: TGTGCCAGCAGCTTTTCAGGGGATAATTCACCCCTCCACTTT. This codes for CASSFSGDNSPLHF.

The CDR3 loop reads CASSEAGAGVFF. The CDR3 nucleotides are TGTGCCAGCAGTGAAGCCGGGGCAGGGGTGTTTTTT. This chain uses TRBV2 with TRBJ1-4; possible D gene TRBD1, 6 bases. CDR3 size: 12 residues. Per germline, CDR1 SNHLY and CDR2 FYNNEI. The V end was cut by 0 bases, the J end by 15 bases, with 11 bases between.

This clone has just one count. This chain connects TRBV2 to TRBJ2-5; 7 positions match TRBD2. The CDR3 totals 13 residues. V gave up 4 bases and J gave up 2 bases; unmatched junction bases: 1. Germline assignment: CDR1 SNHLY and CDR2 FYNNEI. CDR3 in amino acids: CASSVRGQETQYF. CDR3 in DNA: TGTGCCAGCAGTGTGCGGGGGCAAGAGACCCAGTACTTC.

The chain employs TRBV6-5 and TRBJ2-3, with D perhaps TRBD1 (5 bases). The CDR3 has 15 amino acids. The V end was cut by 8 bases, the J end by 3 bases, with 18 bases between. Germline values: CDR1 MNHEY, CDR2 SVGAGI. The CDR3 loop is CASREQGRETDTQYF. The CDR3 DNA is TGTGCCAGCCGAGAGCAGGGCAGGGAAACAGATACGCAGTATTTT.

The rearrangement links TRBV5-1 to TRBJ2-3; 13 nucleotides agree with TRBD2. Germline V lookup: CDR1 SGHRS, CDR2 YFSETQ. After removal of 3 bases from V and 4 bases from J, the junction contained 5 bases not matched to a gene. The CDR3 sequence is 16 residues long. The CDR3 here is CASSSTSGGASDTQYF. Written as DNA, the CDR3 is TGCGCCAGCAGCTCAACTAGCGGGGGGGCTTCAGATACGCAGTATTTT.

The V gene is TRBV7-9, the J gene TRBJ1-4; a weak D match, TRBD1 (5 bases). This CDR3 comprises 12 residues. V lost 1 base and J 10 bases, leaving 7 bases between the germline ends. Germline V gene lookup returns CDR1 SEHNR and CDR2 FQNEAQ (reference sequence). The CDR3 region is CASSLGGGKLFF. The CDR3 bases are TGTGCCAGCAGCTTAGGGGGCGGAAAACTGTTTTTT.

This clone was detected a few times. The genes are TRBV27 and TRBJ1-6, with D perhaps TRBD1 (5 bases). V was shortened by 3 bases and J by 9 bases, with 12 bases between the two germline ends. Germline V CDR1 and CDR2: MNHEY, SMNVEV (reference sequence). CDR3 length: 14 residues. CDR3 region: CASSFQGLFSPLHF. CDR3 DNA: TGTGCCAGCAGTTTTCAGGGTTTATTTTCACCCCTCCACTTT.

The chain employs TRBV28 and TRBJ1-6; no firm D call. CDR3 length: 14 residues. Per germline, CDR1 MDHEN and CDR2 SYDVKM. Between the trimmed V and J ends, which lost 2 bases and 6 bases, there was a span of 8 bases. The CDR3 sequence: CASSLMRVNSPLHF. The CDR3 region has the DNA TGTGCCAGCAGTTTAATGAGGGTTAATTCACCCCTCCACTTT.

The chain recombines TRBV20-1 with TRBJ2-7; D unresolved. Germline lookup yields CDR1 DFQATT and CDR2 SNEGSKA (reference sequence). V dropped 5 bases and J dropped 2 bases, with 7 bases sitting between them. This CDR3 is built from 11 residues. As DNA, the CDR3 is TGCAGTGCTCAAAGAGCCTACGAGCAGTACTTC. Amino acids: CSAQRAYEQYF.

The rearrangement joins TRBV7-3 to TRBJ2-3; 7 nucleotides match TRBD2. The germline V gene encodes CDR1 SGHTA and CDR2 FQGTGA. The V gene end was trimmed by 5 bases and the J gene end by 2 bases; junction bases not matched to a gene: 7. The CDR3 runs 15 residues. The CDR3 DNA reads TGTGCCAGCAGCGTCTTGGGACTACCCACAGATACGCAGTATTTT. Its protein product is CASSVLGLPTDTQYF.

This clone appeared a few times. The genes are TRBV5-1 and TRBJ2-2; TRBD1 matches 8 bases. Germline V CDR1 and CDR2: SGHRS, YFSETQ. V gave up 0 bases and J gave up 3 bases; unmatched junction bases: 4. CDR3 length equals 16 residues. This chain's CDR3 is CASSLEGQADTGELFF. Written as DNA, the CDR3 is TGCGCCAGCAGCTTGGAGGGACAGGCGGACACCGGGGAGCTGTTTTTT.

This chain uses TRBV6-1 with TRBJ1-6; D is unclear. V gave up 0 bases and J gave up 7 bases, with 13 bases separating them. CDR1 MNHNS and CDR2 SASEGT come from the germline V gene. This CDR3 contains 16 residues. CDR3 amino acids: CASSEADGRKNSPLHF. The CDR3 nucleotides read TGTGCCAGCAGTGAAGCTGATGGCAGGAAAAATTCACCCCTCCACTTT.

The chain employs TRBV6-6 and TRBJ1-2; possibly TRBD1 for D (6 bases). Per germline, CDR1 MNHNY and CDR2 SVGAGI (reference sequence). CDR3 length equals 12 residues. The V end was cut by 3 bases, the J end by 8 bases, with 10 bases between. CDR3 DNA sequence: TGTGCCAGCAGTTATTACAGGGAGGGCTACACCTTC. Protein sequence: CASSYYREGYTF.

The genes are TRBV3-1 (or the pseudogene TRBV3-2) and TRBJ2-3; 10 bases line up with TRBD1. The V gene's germline CDR1 is LGHDT and CDR2 YNNKEL (reference sequence). V was clipped by 4 bases and J by 0 bases; unmatched bases: 4. The CDR3 runs to 16 residues. The CDR3 DNA sequence: TGTGCCAGCAGCCCCTGGGACAGGGGTAGCACAGATACGCAGTATTTT. This translates into CASSPWDRGSTDTQYF.

The V and J genes are TRBV11-2 and TRBJ1-1, with D possibly matching TRBD1 (6 bases). The CDR3 covers 16 residues. CDR1 SGHAT and CDR2 FQNNGV come from the germline V gene. The V end lost 1 base, the J end lost 0 bases, and 12 bases lay between the germline ends. CDR3 DNA sequence: TGTGCCAGCAGCTTAGGCAGGGGCCTCATGAACACTGAAGCTTTCTTT. As protein: CASSLGRGLMNTEAFF. Full variable domain (outside the CDR3, taken from reference TRBV11-2 and TRBJ1-1): EAGVAQSPRYKIIEKRQSVAFWCNPISGHATLYWYQQILGQGPKLLIQFQNNGVVDDSQLPKDRFSAERLKGVDSTLKIQPAKLEDSAVYLCASSLGRGLMNTEAFFGQGTRLTVV.

This clone has just a few counts. The V gene is TRBV6-5, the J gene TRBJ1-2; 7 nucleotides match TRBD1. The length of the CDR3 is 14 residues. Unmatched junction bases numbered 11, after V lost 7 bases and J lost 6 bases. Germline V gene lookup returns CDR1 MNHEY and CDR2 SVGAGI. The CDR3 DNA follows: TGTGCCAGCACCATAAGACAGGGTAGGGATGGCTACACCTTC. Amino acids: CASTIRQGRDGYTF.

The V call is TRBV2, the J call TRBJ2-2; D remains unclear. CDR1 is SNHLY, CDR2 FYNNEI, per germline. The CDR3 length is 12 residues. V shed 8 bases and J shed 1 base, with 5 bases lying between them. This CDR3 is CASSQNTGELFF. In nucleotides, the CDR3 is TGTGCCAGCTCACAGAACACCGGGGAGCTGTTTTTT. The full variable domain, rest sourced from reference TRBV2 and TRBJ2-2, is EPEVTQTPSHQVTQMGQEVILRCVPISNHLYFYWYRQILGQKVEFLVSFYNNEISEKSEIFDDQFSVERPDGSNFTLKIRSTKLEDSAMYFCASSQNTGELFFGEGSRLTVL.

This chain uses TRBV19 with TRBJ1-1; a weak D match, TRBD1 (6 bases). The CDR3 loop spans 13 amino acids. Germline CDR1 reads LNHDA; CDR2 reads SQIVND (reference sequence). The ends were cut back, 6 bases at V and 2 bases at J, with 10 bases in the middle. The CDR3 nucleotides read TGTGCCAGTAGGTCACAGGGAAACACTGAAGCTTTCTTT. Amino acid sequence: CASRSQGNTEAFF.

The rearrangement links TRBV6-1 to TRBJ1-2, with D maybe TRBD1 (5 bases). V was cut by 1 base and J by 11 bases, with 11 bases left in between. Germline V gene data show CDR1 as MNHNS and CDR2 as SASEGT. The CDR3 runs to 12 residues. The CDR3 sequence is CASSEGQFWYTF. CDR3 DNA sequence: TGTGCCAGCAGTGAAGGACAGTTCTGGTACACCTTC.

The chain carries TRBV5-4 and TRBJ2-5; 7 bases agree with TRBD2. With 1 base clipped from V and 5 bases from J, the junction kept 5 bases outside the gene matches. The CDR3 length is 14 residues. The V gene's germline CDR1 is SGHNT and CDR2 YYREEE (reference sequence). CDR3 protein: CASSLTGGGETQYF. In nucleotides, the CDR3 is TGTGCCAGCAGCTTGACGGGGGGAGGGGAGACCCAGTACTTC.

Written as DNA, the CDR3 is TGTGCCATCAGTGGACGACAGGACTATGGCTACACCTTC. It is translated as CAISGRQDYGYTF. This chain links TRBV10-3 with TRBJ1-2; tentatively, D is TRBD1 (6 bases). The V gene lost 4 bases and the J gene lost 3 bases, with 9 bases spanning the gap. This CDR3 comprises 13 residues. CDR1 is ENHRY and CDR2 is SYGVKD in the germline V gene.